This T cell receptor (beta chain) was captured by sequencing in a study of identical twins. Study-wide points: Within twin pairs, the out-of-frame alpha sequences they shared showed excess low generation probability. With abundant cord blood beta clonotypes, insertions were fewer; memory repertoires showed no such pattern.

There were only healthy Caucasians among the donors. MiXCR, run by TCRdb on the 5' RACE reads, gives a single entry per CDR3 protein. Here the sample spans 400,000 to 550,000 distinct CDR3 sequences, roughly an eighth being singletons. Ten or more counts support this clonotype. What it binds is not known. The sample was also linked to a second study, of yellow fever vaccine responses in identical twins. This second report adds: Reportedly, the T cell response mounted by twins to vaccine seemed partly convergent, partly personalized.

The clonotype comes from a woman in her late teens or twenties in good health. Sequenced sample: CD4+ T cells sorted from blood.

In DNA form, the CDR3 reads TGTGCCAGCAGTTTAGAGACAGCCTACGAGCAGTACTTC. Residues: CASSLETAYEQYF. This chain connects TRBV12-3 or TRBV12-4 to TRBJ2-7; D possibly corresponds to TRBD1 (5 bases). Between the trimmed V and J ends, which lost 1 base and 2 bases, there was a span of 6 bases. There are 13 residues in the CDR3.